A single sample is the source of the 8 T cell receptor beta chains below, sequenced in a study of CD8 T cells in Susac syndrome. Random hexamers were used to reverse transcribe the RNA input (about 0.45 to 1 ug). TCRdb fed the immunoSEQ multiplex PCR reads into MiXCR, producing one record per CDR3 protein. This sample has about 430,000 distinct CDR3 sequences, with approximately 89% found just once. Material: CD8+ T cells from PBMCs. These receptors all stem from a human donor with multiple sclerosis.

The CDR3 is CAWSVLPATEAFF. The DNA for the CDR3 is TGTGCCTGGAGTGTACTCCCCGCGACTGAAGCTTTCTTT. The chain joins TRBV30 to TRBJ1-1; D is unclear. The CDR3 is 13 amino acids. Trimming took 0 bases from V and 5 from J, leaving 10 bases between them. Germline V lookup: CDR1 GTSNPN, CDR2 SVGIG (reference sequence). Supplemented by reference TRBV30 and TRBJ1-1, the full variable domain reads SQTIHQWPATLVQPVGSPLSLECTVEGTSNPNLYWYRQAAGRGLQLLFYSVGIGQISSEVPQNLSASRPQDRQFILSSKKLLLSDSGFYLCAWSVLPATEAFFGQGTRLTVV.

The chain links TRBV4-2 to TRBJ1-2, with D possibly matching TRBD1 (6 bases). Germline CDR1 is LGHNA and CDR2 is YNFKEQ. The CDR3 has 17 residues. V lost 0 bases and J 4 bases, leaving 18 bases between the germline ends. The CDR3 region is CASSQEGFAGAGYGYTF. DNA for the CDR3: TGTGCCAGCAGCCAAGAGGGCTTTGCAGGGGCGGGCTATGGCTACACCTTC.

This chain connects TRBV28 to TRBJ2-5, with 10 positions matching TRBD1. The length of the CDR3 is 16 residues. The ends lost 10 bases at V and 5 bases at J; junction bases unmatched: 16. The germline V gene encodes CDR1 MDHEN and CDR2 SYDVKM. CDR3 bases: TGTGCCACCACCTTCACGCACCCGACAGGGGGCGAGACCCAGTACTTC. It translates to CATTFTHPTGGETQYF.

This chain uses TRBV20-1 with TRBJ2-3, with D perhaps matching TRBD1 (5 bases). Trimming pared 2 bases from V and 5 bases from J, leaving 23 bases between. Germline CDR1 DFQATT, CDR2 SNEGSKA (reference sequence). The CDR3 has 17 amino acids. CDR3 bases: TGCAGTGCTAGACGCCCCCAGGCTGCCCACACAGGAGATACGCAGTATTTT. Its translation: CSARRPQAAHTGDTQYF.

V usage is TRBV4-1 and J usage is TRBJ1-5; unclear D gene. Germline CDR1 MGHRA, CDR2 YSYEKL. Trimming took off 1 base at V and 4 bases at J, with 5 bases between the two ends. The CDR3 loop spans 13 amino acids. The CDR3 region has the DNA TGCGCCAGCAGCCAAGGCCCAAATCAGCCCCAGCATTTT. Residues: CASSQGPNQPQHF.

This rearrangement joins TRBV5-6 to TRBJ1-1, with 8 positions matching TRBD1. Unmatched junction bases numbered 15, after V lost 4 bases and J lost 10 bases. CDR3 length: 15 amino acids. Germline V lookup: CDR1 SGHDT, CDR2 YYEEEE. This CDR3 reads CASSPDLGQGDGAFF. The CDR3 bases are TGTGCCAGCAGCCCAGATCTAGGACAGGGTGATGGAGCTTTCTTT.

CDR3 coding DNA: TGTGCCTGGAGTGTAGACGGCCTGAGGGAAAGTTACGAGCAGTACTTC. Its translation is CAWSVDGLRESYEQYF. V is TRBV30 and J is TRBJ2-7, with a tentative D call TRBD2 (5 bases). The germline V and J ends were trimmed by 0 bases and 4 bases, with 19 bases remaining between them. Looked up from germline, CDR1 is GTSNPN and CDR2 is SVGIG (reference sequence). CDR3 length equals 16 residues.

The genes are TRBV25-1 and TRBJ1-5; D not certain. The CDR3 is made up of 16 amino acids. Germline V gene sequence: CDR1 MGHDK, CDR2 SYGVNS. Trimming took 4 bases from V and 0 from J, leaving 13 bases between them. CDR3 coding DNA: TGTGCCAGCAGTGGTTCCGGGAGCTATAGCAATCAGCCCCAGCATTTT. This sequence encodes CASSGSGSYSNQPQHF.